The 12 T cell receptor beta chains presented below share a single source sample, sequenced in a study of T cell repertoires in cytomegalovirus infection. TCRdb reanalysed the reads using MiXCR and keeps one entry per CDR3 protein. The table lists more than 250,000 distinct CDR3 sequences, about an eighth of them singletons, with 7% to 9.5% in the top ten. Material for sequencing was PBMCs. These receptors all come from a human donor in good health (CMV status not recorded). Some clones in this sample may be carry-over from other donors' samples.

This clonotype was counted only a few times. The V and J genes are TRBV20-1 and TRBJ2-3; D is possibly TRBD2 (6 bases). CDR1 is DFQATT, CDR2 SNEGSKA, per germline (reference sequence). With 3 bases removed from V and 3 bases from J, the gap between germline ends came to 19 bases. The CDR3 is 16 residues long. CDR3 nucleotides: TGCAGTGCTAGTGTAAGACGGCCCGGGAGTACAGATACGCAGTATTTT. Residues: CSASVRRPGSTDTQYF.

This clonotype was counted between two and nine times. V usage is TRBV6-1 and J usage is TRBJ2-7; D is uncertain. Germline V gives CDR1 MNHNS, CDR2 SASEGT. V lost 4 bases and J 3 bases, leaving 13 bases between the germline ends. CDR3 length: 14 amino acids. CDR3 DNA: TGTGCCAGCAGTGTCTTTGGCAGAAGCTACGAGCAGTACTTC. Translating it yields CASSVFGRSYEQYF.

This chain joins TRBV7-8 and TRBJ2-2; D is possibly TRBD1 (5 bases). The CDR3 has 14 amino acids. V gave up 4 bases and J gave up 4 bases, with 10 bases separating them. Germline CDR1 reads SGHVS; CDR2 reads FQNEAQ. Written as DNA, the CDR3 is TGTGCCAGCAGCTCGCAGGGTCCCACCGGGGAGCTGTTTTTT. Its protein is CASSSQGPTGELFF.

The chain recombines TRBV20-1 with TRBJ2-2; perhaps TRBD1 as D (6 bases). CDR3 length: 13 residues. CDR1 and CDR2 (germline): DFQATT, SNEGSKA (reference sequence). Trimming stripped 3 bases from V and 3 bases from J, with 8 bases between. The CDR3 sequence is CSASKGDTGELFF. The CDR3, as DNA: TGCAGTGCTAGCAAGGGGGACACCGGGGAGCTGTTTTTT.

V and J are TRBV25-1 and TRBJ2-1; TRBD2 matches at 11 bases. The germline V gene has CDR1 MGHDK and CDR2 SYGVNS. V was clipped by 1 base and J by 4 bases; unmatched bases: 3. CDR3 length equals 16 residues. CDR3 coding DNA: TGTGCCAGCAGTGAATGGTCTAGCGGGAGGTACAATGAGCAGTTCTTC. It translates to CASSEWSSGRYNEQFF.

This chain connects TRBV6-1 to TRBJ2-3; D might be TRBD1 or TRBD2, each matching 6 bases. The CDR3 sequence is 15 residues long. V lost 9 bases and J lost 0, with 16 bases in between. Germline values: CDR1 MNHNS, CDR2 SASEGT. Here the CDR3 DNA reads TGTGCCAGTCAAGTGGGGGCGGGGAGCACAGATACGCAGTATTTT. Translation gives CASQVGAGSTDTQYF.

This clonotype appeared many times. This sequence joins TRBV5-4 and TRBJ2-3, with D maybe TRBD2 (5 bases). Germline loops: CDR1 SGHNT, CDR2 YYREEE (reference sequence). Trimming cost V 2 bases and J 6 bases, with 19 bases left between them. The length of the CDR3 is 16 residues. The CDR3 DNA sequence: TGTGCCAGCAGCTTTTTCGGCGGGCGCCTCCCCGATACGCAGTATTTT. This codes for CASSFFGGRLPDTQYF.

The J gene is TRBJ1-6, the V gene TRBV6-4; D uncertain. Germline V lookup: CDR1 MRHNA, CDR2 SNTAGT. This CDR3 spans 15 amino acids. V was shortened by 3 bases and J by 5 bases, with 11 bases between the two germline ends. For the CDR3, the DNA is TGTGCCAGCAGTGAGCGACCGGAGAATAATTCACCCCTCCACTTT. Protein product: CASSERPENNSPLHF.

In this sample, this clonotype turned up many times. The V call is TRBV12-3 or TRBV12-4, the J call TRBJ2-7; 7 nucleotides match TRBD1. The CDR3 consists of 16 residues. Germline trimming cut 7 bases from V and 1 base from J; bases unmatched to any gene: 13. The CDR3 sequence: CASKRQGEFPSYEQYF. As DNA, the CDR3 is TGTGCCAGCAAAAGACAGGGAGAGTTCCCTTCCTACGAGCAGTACTTC.

This clonotype was counted only a few times. The genes are TRBV12-3 or TRBV12-4 and TRBJ2-5; 8 positions match TRBD2. The CDR3 has 16 amino acids. V dropped 5 bases and J dropped 1; count of bases not matched to a gene: 9. Here the CDR3 reads CASSHSSGGIQETQYF. The CDR3 region has the DNA TGTGCCAGCAGTCACTCCTCGGGGGGGATCCAAGAGACCCAGTACTTC.

This sequence joins TRBV14 and TRBJ1-6; D is ambiguous. The CDR3 extends over 19 amino acids. Germline CDR1 and CDR2: SGHDN and FVKESK. Trimming removed 0 bases at V and 0 bases at J, with 15 bases between. In nucleotides, the CDR3 is TGTGCCAGCAGCCAAGATAGAGGGCCCCGGAGCTCCTATAATTCACCCCTCCACTTT. This codes for CASSQDRGPRSSYNSPLHF.

The rearrangement joins TRBV11-2 to TRBJ1-5, with D hard to call. Germline V lookup: CDR1 SGHAT, CDR2 FQNNGV. The V and J ends lost 1 base and 2 bases respectively, with 12 bases between them. The CDR3 length is 16 residues. CDR3 DNA sequence: TGTGCCAGCAGCTTAGGAGGTAGTTGGGGCAATCAGCCCCAGCATTTT. It translates to CASSLGGSWGNQPQHF.